This T cell receptor (delta chain) was recorded in a study of Vδ1+ human thymocytes. Study conclusions and caveats: Thymic TRG and TRD repertoires appeared highly polyclonal. Thymic delta-chain repertoires held 15% to 20% Vdelta2 sequences and few Vdelta3, despite high sort purity.

V was clipped by 2 bases and J by 7 bases; unmatched bases: 10. The CDR3 length is 15 residues. The V gene's germline CDR1 is GEAIGNYY and CDR2 EKD. Concerning this clone: Its antigen is not known. A much larger clone differs from this one at a single base, so this may be a read error.

Extracted RNA was reverse transcribed into cDNA. Multiplex PCR used pooled V-gene forward primers and a constant-region reverse primer to amplify CDR3s. TCRdb ran CATT on the multiplex PCR reads. The sample lists 45,000 to 60,000 delta-chain clones, 15% occurring once. Thymocytes were sorted as CD3+ TCRVdelta1+ TCRVdelta2- after alphabeta T cell depletion. The sequenced material came from Vdelta1+ gamma-delta thymocytes from the thymus. Subset given: FACS-sorted CD3+ TCRalphabeta- TCRVdelta1+ TCRVdelta2- thymocytes. The chain uses TRDV2 and TRDJ1; the match to TRDD3 covers 9 bases. The receptor was isolated from a boy under two years old who had congenital heart surgery. Written as DNA, the CDR3 is TGTGCCTGTGACAAAACTTACTGGGGGACTTTTAAACTCATCTTT. It translates to CACDKTYWGTFKLIF.